What follows are 29 T cell receptor beta chains derived from one specimen sequenced in a study of blood T cell repertoires in COVID-19. Produced via immunoSEQ multiplex PCR; TCRdb's table is partial and in-frame only. The sample lists about 260,000 clones; more than 70% were seen once. The sample comprised peripheral blood. Receptors originate from a woman between 45 and 65 years old with acute or convalescent COVID-19.

The V gene is TRBV30, the J gene TRBJ1-5; 7 positions agree with TRBD1. V shed 0 bases and J 5 bases; nucleotides not matched to a gene: 4. CDR1 and CDR2 from the germline V gene are GTSNPN and SVGIG (reference sequence). The CDR3 is made up of 14 amino acids. The CDR3 DNA follows: TGTGCCTGGAGTGTAAGGGACAGTTATCAGCCCCAGCATTTT. Translated, it gives CAWSVRDSYQPQHF.

The chain joins TRBV27 to TRBJ1-4; perhaps TRBD1 as D (6 bases). Germline CDR1 MNHEY, CDR2 SMNVEV (reference sequence). The CDR3 runs 14 residues. The V end was cut by 3 bases, the J end by 8 bases, with 13 bases between. CDR3 loop: CASSFTDSREKLFF. The CDR3 DNA reads as TGTGCCAGCAGTTTTACGGACAGCCGAGAAAAACTGTTTTTT.

This clone was observed a single time. V is TRBV2 and J is TRBJ2-4; 7 bases agree with TRBD1. Trimming at V came to 8 bases and at J to 8 bases, leaving 9 bases not matched to a gene. This CDR3 comprises 13 residues. The germline V gene has CDR1 SNHLY and CDR2 FYNNEI. CDR3 DNA: TGTGCCAGCTGCGGGCCCCAGGGGGACATTCAGTACTTC. Residues: CASCGPQGDIQYF.

The chain couples TRBV15 to TRBJ1-5; D gene ambiguous. V lost 0 bases to trimming and J lost 8 bases, with 11 bases between them. This CDR3 comprises 14 residues. From germline, CDR1 is LNHNV and CDR2 YYDKDF (reference sequence). The CDR3 sequence is CATSRDPTGEPQHF. DNA of the CDR3: TGTGCCACCAGCAGAGATCCCACCGGGGAGCCCCAGCATTTT.

This sequence joins TRBV15 and TRBJ1-2; 9 nucleotides match TRBD1. The junction had 7 bases not matched to a gene; V was cut back by 0 bases and J by 8 bases. This CDR3 has 15 amino acids. The germline CDR1 and CDR2 sequences are LNHNV and YYDKDF (reference sequence). Here the CDR3 reads CATSRDRTGAGGYTF. In nucleotides, the CDR3 is TGTGCCACCAGCAGAGACAGGACAGGGGCCGGCGGCTACACCTTC.

This chain uses TRBV4-3 with TRBJ1-5; D may be TRBD1 (5 bases). Trimming cost V 1 base and J 2 bases, with 12 bases left between them. CDR1 is LGHNA, CDR2 YSLEER, per germline. The CDR3 runs to 16 residues. The CDR3 DNA follows: TGCGCCAGCAGCCAAGTCCAGGGTCCAGGCAATCAGCCCCAGCATTTT. Translated, it gives CASSQVQGPGNQPQHF.

The chain uses TRBV4-3 and TRBJ2-7; no firm D call. In germline, CDR1 is LGHNA, CDR2 YSLEER. The CDR3 is 15 amino acids. The V and J ends lost 4 bases and 0 bases respectively, with 13 bases between them. CDR3 amino acids: CASSPSMQFSYEQYF. The CDR3 DNA reads TGCGCCAGCAGCCCCTCGATGCAGTTCTCCTACGAGCAGTACTTC.

The genes are TRBV3-1 (or the pseudogene TRBV3-2) and TRBJ1-1; TRBD1 matches 7 bases. Trimming removed 3 bases from V and 8 bases from J; junction bases left unmatched: 3. CDR1 is LGHDT and CDR2 is YNNKEL in the germline V gene (reference sequence). The CDR3 covers 12 residues. The CDR3 DNA follows: TGTGCCAGCAGCCATCACAGGGGAGAAGCTTTCTTT. Translated: CASSHHRGEAFF.

This chain joins TRBV12-3 or TRBV12-4 and TRBJ1-1; D call uncertain. The V end lost 5 bases, the J end lost 1 base, and 8 bases lay between the germline ends. This CDR3 has 13 amino acids. CDR3 residues: CASSDMRNTEAFF. In DNA form, the CDR3 reads TGTGCCAGCAGTGACATGAGGAACACTGAAGCTTTCTTT.

The rearrangement uses TRBV4-1 and TRBJ1-6; 7 bases fit TRBD1. The junction had 3 bases not matched to a gene; V was cut back by 0 bases and J by 7 bases. Germline lookup yields CDR1 MGHRA and CDR2 YSYEKL. The CDR3 loop spans 15 amino acids. The CDR3 coding sequence is TGCGCCAGCAGCCAAGATCCGGGACAGAATTCACCCCTCCACTTT. It specifies CASSQDPGQNSPLHF.

The J gene is TRBJ2-6, the V gene TRBV7-2; D may be TRBD1 (5 bases). This CDR3 spans 16 amino acids. The V and J ends lost 4 bases and 0 bases respectively, with 10 bases between them. Germline V CDR1 and CDR2: SGHTA, FQGNSA. The CDR3 DNA follows: TGTGCCAGCAGCTACATTCAGGGCTCTGGGGCCAACGTCCTGACTTTC. This codes for CASSYIQGSGANVLTF.

In nucleotides, the CDR3 is TGTGCCAGTGGACTAGCGGGAGGGCCGTACGAGCAGTACTTC. Translated, it gives CASGLAGGPYEQYF. This chain uses TRBV28 with TRBJ2-7; 15 nucleotides line up with TRBD2. The CDR3 contains 14 residues. J lost 4 bases, V lost 9 bases, and 4 bases had no gene match. The germline gives CDR1 MDHEN, CDR2 SYDVKM.

The chain employs TRBV6-6 and TRBJ2-2, with 8 bases lining up with TRBD1. Germline CDR1 MNHNY, CDR2 SVGAGI (reference sequence). Losses at the gene ends were 5 bases for V and 7 bases for J; bases not matched to a gene: 18. The CDR3 extends over 18 amino acids. CDR3: CASSPIGQGLSFDGELFF. The CDR3 DNA reads as TGTGCCAGCAGTCCTATTGGACAGGGACTCAGTTTCGACGGGGAGCTGTTTTTT.

This chain uses TRBV30 with TRBJ1-3; the D gene is possibly TRBD1 (5 bases). There are 14 residues in the CDR3. Looked up from germline, CDR1 is GTSNPN and CDR2 is SVGIG (reference sequence). V was cut by 3 bases and J by 2 bases, with 11 bases left in between. CDR3 sequence (DNA): TGTGCCTGGAGCAAGGACAAAACTGGAAACACCATATATTTT. As protein: CAWSKDKTGNTIYF.

The chain carries TRBV6-2 or TRBV6-3 and TRBJ1-4; TRBD1 aligns across 9 bases. V shed 2 bases and J 2 bases; nucleotides not matched to a gene: 12. This CDR3 has 19 residues. Germline V lookup: CDR1 MNHEY, CDR2 SVGEGT. This CDR3 reads CASSYARRTGASTNEKLFF. Written as DNA, the CDR3 is TGTGCCAGCAGTTACGCCCGGAGGACAGGGGCTTCGACTAATGAAAAACTGTTTTTT.

The chain's CDR3 is CASSLGQGATGELFF. In nucleotides, the CDR3 is TGTGCCAGCAGCCTTGGACAGGGGGCAACCGGGGAGCTGTTTTTT. V gene TRBV28 combines with J gene TRBJ2-2, with 11 bases aligning to TRBD1. CDR3 length equals 15 residues. The germline V gene has CDR1 MDHEN and CDR2 SYDVKM. J lost 5 bases, V lost 6 bases, and 5 bases had no gene match.

The gene calls are TRBV11-2 and TRBJ2-7; 9 positions match TRBD2. The CDR3 extends over 15 amino acids. With 4 bases clipped from V and 2 bases from J, the junction kept 6 bases outside the gene matches. Germline assignment: CDR1 SGHAT and CDR2 FQNNGV. CDR3: CASSSRLAATYEQYF. For the CDR3, the DNA is TGTGCCAGCAGCTCAAGACTAGCGGCCACCTACGAGCAGTACTTC.

The gene calls are TRBV2 and TRBJ2-4; tentative D call: TRBD2 (6 bases). The CDR3 has 15 residues. CDR1 is SNHLY, CDR2 FYNNEI, per germline. With 1 base removed from V and 0 bases from J, the gap between germline ends came to 7 bases. DNA of the CDR3: TGTGCCAGCAGTGAAGGGGGGGTAGCCAAAAACATTCAGTACTTC. This codes for CASSEGGVAKNIQYF. The full variable domain, in which reference TRBV2 and TRBJ2-4 provide the parts outside the CDR3, is EPEVTQTPSHQVTQMGQEVILRCVPISNHLYFYWYRQILGQKVEFLVSFYNNEISEKSEIFDDQFSVERPDGSNFTLKIRSTKLEDSAMYFCASSEGGVAKNIQYFGAGTRLSVL.

The rearrangement joins TRBV27 to TRBJ2-7; 8 nucleotides line up with TRBD1. The V segment lost 3 bases and the J segment 7 bases; nucleotides outside the gene matches: 26. The CDR3 contains 20 residues. Per germline, CDR1 MNHEY and CDR2 SMNVEV (reference sequence). DNA of the CDR3: TGTGCCAGCAGTTTCCCCACTCTGGACAGGGAGCCGGGGAGTACGTCAGAGCAGTACTTC. Translating gives CASSFPTLDREPGSTSEQYF.

V and J are TRBV3-1 (or the pseudogene TRBV3-2) and TRBJ1-5; D remains unclear. CDR3 length equals 14 residues. V dropped 3 bases and J dropped 7 bases, with 13 bases sitting between them. Germline CDR1 LGHDT, CDR2 YNNKEL (reference sequence). The CDR3 DNA reads TGTGCCAGCAGCCATGGTGAGGTGCGACAGCCCCAGCATTTT. Amino acid sequence: CASSHGEVRQPQHF.

The rearrangement joins TRBV7-2 to TRBJ1-2; D is unclear. The CDR3 contains 12 residues. Between the trimmed V and J ends, which lost 5 bases and 1 base, there was a span of 5 bases. Per germline, CDR1 SGHTA and CDR2 FQGNSA. The CDR3 DNA sequence: TGTGCCAGCAGCCAGGTTAACTATGGCTACACCTTC. It translates to CASSQVNYGYTF.

The chain uses TRBV6-5 and TRBJ1-1, with D possibly matching TRBD1 (6 bases). Germline V lookup: CDR1 MNHEY, CDR2 SVGAGI. This CDR3 comprises 16 residues. V lost 2 bases and J 1 base, leaving 14 bases between the germline ends. CDR3 bases: TGTGCCAGCAGTTACCCACAGGGACTATCGAACACTGAAGCTTTCTTT. It translates to CASSYPQGLSNTEAFF.

This chain uses TRBV18 with TRBJ1-2; the match to TRBD1 covers 9 bases. Germline V gives CDR1 KGHSH, CDR2 LQKENI. V trimming: 3 bases; J trimming: 6 bases; junction bases outside the gene matches: 2. This CDR3 comprises 13 residues. The CDR3, as DNA: TGTGCCAGCTCACCCGACAGGGGGGATGGCTACACCTTC. As protein: CASSPDRGDGYTF.

The V gene is TRBV12-3 or TRBV12-4, the J gene TRBJ2-7, with D perhaps matching TRBD1 (6 bases). Trimming stripped 6 bases from V and 1 base from J, with 7 bases between. The CDR3 is 12 residues long. The CDR3 here is CASRGTSYEQYF. For the CDR3, the DNA is TGTGCCAGCAGGGGGACATCCTACGAGCAGTACTTC.

The chain uses TRBV14 and TRBJ1-1, with D hard to call. The germline V gene has CDR1 SGHDN and CDR2 FVKESK. V gave up 5 bases and J gave up 0 bases, with 7 bases separating them. The CDR3 totals 13 residues. CDR3 DNA: TGTGCCAGCAGCACACAGATGAACACTGAAGCTTTCTTT. It codes for CASSTQMNTEAFF.

The J gene is TRBJ2-1, the V gene TRBV4-1, with 8 bases aligning to TRBD2. The V gene's germline CDR1 is MGHRA and CDR2 YSYEKL. The V gene end was trimmed by 1 base and the J gene end by 1 base; junction bases not matched to a gene: 3. The CDR3 has 16 amino acids. The CDR3 reads CASSQVGTRSYNEQFF. The CDR3 nucleotides read TGCGCCAGCAGCCAAGTAGGGACTAGGTCCTACAATGAGCAGTTCTTC.

This clone was detected only a few times. The genes are TRBV7-3 and TRBJ1-1, with unresolved D. Trimming shortened V by 4 bases and J by 7 bases, and 10 bases separated the two germline ends. The CDR3 spans 12 residues. Germline V CDR1 and CDR2: SGHTA, FQGTGA. CDR3 in amino acids: CASSSDLGEAFF. The CDR3 DNA reads TGTGCCAGCAGCTCCGATCTCGGTGAAGCTTTCTTT.

This clone was found once. The V gene is TRBV6-1, the J gene TRBJ2-7; D is possibly TRBD2 (6 bases). CDR1 is MNHNS and CDR2 is SASEGT in the germline V gene. The CDR3 loop spans 15 amino acids. V gave up 6 bases and J gave up 0 bases, with 15 bases separating them. For the CDR3, the DNA is TGTGCCAGCAGATCGGGTAGCGGTGGCTCCTACGAGCAGTACTTC. Translating it yields CASRSGSGGSYEQYF.

This chain connects TRBV5-6 to TRBJ1-2, with 10 positions matching TRBD1. The germline V gene has CDR1 SGHDT and CDR2 YYEEEE. This CDR3 has 14 amino acids. V lost 2 bases to trimming and J lost 7 bases; unmatched junction nucleotides: 5. In DNA, the CDR3 is TGTGCCAGCAGCTTCGACAGGGGGCGGGGTGGCTACACCTTC. Amino acid sequence: CASSFDRGRGGYTF.